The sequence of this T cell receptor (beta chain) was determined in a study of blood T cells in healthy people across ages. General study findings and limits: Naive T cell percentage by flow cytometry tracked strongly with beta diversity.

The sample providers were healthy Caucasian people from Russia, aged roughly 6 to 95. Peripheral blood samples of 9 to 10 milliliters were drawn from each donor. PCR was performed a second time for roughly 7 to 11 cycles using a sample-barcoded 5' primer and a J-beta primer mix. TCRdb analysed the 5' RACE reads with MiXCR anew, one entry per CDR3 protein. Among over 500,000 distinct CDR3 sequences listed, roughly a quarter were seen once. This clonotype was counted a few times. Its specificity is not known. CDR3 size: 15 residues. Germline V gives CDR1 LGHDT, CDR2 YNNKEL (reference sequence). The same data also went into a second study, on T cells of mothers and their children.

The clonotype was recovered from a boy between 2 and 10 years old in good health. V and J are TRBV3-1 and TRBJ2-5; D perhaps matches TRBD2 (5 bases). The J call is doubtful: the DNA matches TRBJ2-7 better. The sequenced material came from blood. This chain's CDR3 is CASSQDRRYTYEQYF. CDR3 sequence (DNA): TGTGCCAGCAGCCAAGATCGGAGGTACACCTACGAGCAGTACTTC.